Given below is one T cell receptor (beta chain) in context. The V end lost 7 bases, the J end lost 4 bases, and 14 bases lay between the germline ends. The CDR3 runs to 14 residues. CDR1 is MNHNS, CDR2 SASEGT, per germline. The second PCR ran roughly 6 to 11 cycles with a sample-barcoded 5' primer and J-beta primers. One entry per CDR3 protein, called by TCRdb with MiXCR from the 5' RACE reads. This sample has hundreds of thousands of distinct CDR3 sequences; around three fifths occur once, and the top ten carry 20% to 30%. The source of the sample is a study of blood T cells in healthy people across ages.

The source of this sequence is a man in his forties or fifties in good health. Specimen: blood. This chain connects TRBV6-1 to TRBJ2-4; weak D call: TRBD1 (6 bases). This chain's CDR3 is CASNPTGLKNIQYF. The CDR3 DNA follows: TGTGCCAGCAATCCTACAGGGCTAAAAAACATTCAGTACTTC.